The rows below give T cell receptor beta chains drawn from one sample of a study of T cells in Graves' hyperthyroidism and ophthalmopathy. One entry per CDR3 protein, called by TCRdb with MiXCR from the multiplex PCR reads. The sample consists of approximately 530,000 distinct CDR3 sequences, approximately 16% of them appearing once. Sequenced input: blood. These receptors originate from a woman aged 18-29 years with Graves' hyperthyroidism. Each CDR3 is given without its conserved first and last residue. Each record gives: clone size, V gene, J gene, CDR3 protein. Size is omitted from some rows. Given values are once, few, many or a class for expanded clones.

abundance: few; v_gene: TRBV20-1; j_gene: TRBJ1-3; CDR3aa: SARDNLRNTIY
abundance: many; v_gene: TRBV5-1; j_gene: TRBJ2-1; CDR3aa: ASSPIRGGNEQF
abundance: .; v_gene: TRBV4-1; j_gene: TRBJ2-1; CDR3aa: ASSGASGSSYHEQF
abundance: many; v_gene: TRBV3-1; j_gene: TRBJ2-1; CDR3aa: ASSQVRWGIRGNEQF
abundance: few; v_gene: TRBV2; j_gene: TRBJ1-5; CDR3aa: ASSDFVRINQPQH
abundance: .; v_gene: TRBV7-2; j_gene: TRBJ2-1; CDR3aa: ASSFLSGEQF
abundance: .; v_gene: TRBV14; j_gene: TRBJ1-2; CDR3aa: ASSQAPLINYGYT
abundance: many; v_gene: TRBV12-3/TRBV12-4; j_gene: TRBJ2-1; CDR3aa: ASSPTDRGDEQF
abundance: .; v_gene: TRBV19; j_gene: TRBJ1-2; CDR3aa: ASAGTGTSGGYT
abundance: many; v_gene: TRBV12-3/TRBV12-4; j_gene: TRBJ2-7; CDR3aa: ASSLEGPTYEQY
abundance: many; v_gene: TRBV7-9; j_gene: TRBJ1-2; CDR3aa: ASSRKQGNGYT
abundance: few; v_gene: TRBV7-9; j_gene: TRBJ1-2; CDR3aa: ASSNPGHINYGYT
abundance: many; v_gene: TRBV6-1; j_gene: TRBJ2-1; CDR3aa: AIGQGEGIQQF
abundance: few; v_gene: TRBV12-3/TRBV12-4; j_gene: TRBJ2-6; CDR3aa: ASGKTAGISGANVLT
abundance: many; v_gene: TRBV10-3; j_gene: TRBJ1-5; CDR3aa: AISGQDPNQPQH
abundance: few; v_gene: TRBV6-2/TRBV6-3; j_gene: TRBJ2-7; CDR3aa: ASSWTGSKSYEQY
abundance: .; v_gene: TRBV6-5; j_gene: TRBJ1-5; CDR3aa: ASSYTLQGPNHYQPQH
abundance: few; v_gene: TRBV5-4; j_gene: TRBJ1-2; CDR3aa: ASSLQTRANYGYT
abundance: .; v_gene: TRBV12-3/TRBV12-4; j_gene: TRBJ1-2; CDR3aa: ASSLETGVVYGYT
abundance: many; v_gene: TRBV7-9; j_gene: TRBJ2-1; CDR3aa: ASSLWDAGNEQF
abundance: many; v_gene: TRBV7-6; j_gene: TRBJ2-7; CDR3aa: ASSFMSWGEQY
abundance: .; v_gene: TRBV9; j_gene: TRBJ2-3; CDR3aa: ASSVLPDTQY
abundance: .; v_gene: TRBV20-1; j_gene: TRBJ2-1; CDR3aa: SKVGAQRDRVSLNEQF
abundance: many; v_gene: TRBV4-1; j_gene: TRBJ1-5; CDR3aa: ASSPGKGVGNQPQH
abundance: many; v_gene: TRBV28; j_gene: TRBJ2-3; CDR3aa: ASSFRRESDTQY
abundance: many; v_gene: TRBV4-2; j_gene: TRBJ1-3; CDR3aa: ASSHPAGPSGGNTIY
abundance: many; v_gene: TRBV3-1; j_gene: TRBJ2-5; CDR3aa: ASSQVRETQY
abundance: many; v_gene: TRBV5-8; j_gene: TRBJ2-3; CDR3aa: ASSLGTGGRIGTDTQY
abundance: few; v_gene: TRBV5-1; j_gene: TRBJ2-1; CDR3aa: ASSPGWDDRNEQF
abundance: .; v_gene: TRBV27; j_gene: TRBJ1-1; CDR3aa: ASSFRTGDLNTEAF
abundance: .; v_gene: TRBV9; j_gene: TRBJ1-3; CDR3aa: ASSVGLSGNTIY
abundance: few; v_gene: TRBV19; j_gene: TRBJ1-5; CDR3aa: ASSIVPRYSNQPQH
abundance: many; v_gene: TRBV7-8; j_gene: TRBJ2-1; CDR3aa: ASSLEPGLGHNEQF
abundance: many; v_gene: TRBV11-2; j_gene: TRBJ1-1; CDR3aa: ASSTPNTEAF
abundance: many; v_gene: TRBV12-3/TRBV12-4; j_gene: TRBJ1-5; CDR3aa: ASSFFMDASGQPQH
abundance: few; v_gene: TRBV20-1; j_gene: TRBJ2-3; CDR3aa: SARDRRGNTDTQY
abundance: many; v_gene: TRBV20-1; j_gene: TRBJ2-7; CDR3aa: SARNPGGDYEQY
abundance: .; v_gene: TRBV7-2; j_gene: TRBJ1-5; CDR3aa: ASSLGRAQPQH
abundance: many; v_gene: TRBV11-2; j_gene: TRBJ2-3; CDR3aa: ASSLDDRGPVTDTQY
abundance: few; v_gene: TRBV6-2/TRBV6-3; j_gene: TRBJ2-7; CDR3aa: ASTSDGGEQY
abundance: .; v_gene: TRBV5-4; j_gene: TRBJ2-7; CDR3aa: ASSLGTSGPSYEQY
abundance: few; v_gene: TRBV10-3; j_gene: TRBJ2-7; CDR3aa: AISESAGKAYEQY
abundance: many; v_gene: TRBV7-9; j_gene: TRBJ1-5; CDR3aa: ASSFATEDQPQH
abundance: many; v_gene: TRBV7-8; j_gene: TRBJ2-5; CDR3aa: ASSSTWGGSRGETQY
abundance: many; v_gene: TRBV7-9; j_gene: TRBJ2-5; CDR3aa: ASIRGDPEETQY
abundance: few; v_gene: TRBV11-2; j_gene: TRBJ1-1; CDR3aa: ASGPRQMNTEAF
abundance: many; v_gene: TRBV9; j_gene: TRBJ2-2; CDR3aa: ASSVPDRGTNTGELF
abundance: .; v_gene: TRBV11-2; j_gene: TRBJ1-2; CDR3aa: ASRPPGQGFGYT
abundance: .; v_gene: TRBV20-1; j_gene: TRBJ2-1; CDR3aa: SATPGDPLGNEQF
abundance: many; v_gene: TRBV5-1; j_gene: TRBJ1-6; CDR3aa: ASSLWGEDSPLH
abundance: few; v_gene: TRBV7-9; j_gene: TRBJ2-6; CDR3aa: ASSLARRAGANVLT
abundance: .; v_gene: TRBV7-2; j_gene: TRBJ2-1; CDR3aa: ASSLGYRLAGRDEQF
abundance: .; v_gene: TRBV7-2; j_gene: TRBJ2-1; CDR3aa: ASSLALSVGEQF
abundance: .; v_gene: TRBV12-3/TRBV12-4; j_gene: TRBJ2-2; CDR3aa: ASSPRLGGAGGELF